The 5 T cell receptor beta chains reported below all come from one sample, sequenced in a study of blood T cell repertoires in COVID-19. Sequencing was performed with immunoSEQ multiplex PCR; in TCRdb, only in-frame clones are kept and a portion is missing. The data show around 47,000 clones, about 90% seen once. The specimen sequenced was peripheral blood. These receptors came from a woman over 75 in a cohort sampled during active or convalescent COVID-19.

The chain is built from TRBV30 and TRBJ1-2, with TRBD1 as a possible D gene (5 bases). CDR1 is GTSNPN, CDR2 SVGIG, per germline (reference sequence). CDR3 length: 11 residues. Trimming stripped 5 bases from V and 8 bases from J, with 12 bases between. CDR3 nucleotide sequence: TGTGCCTGGGCCAGGGCGGGGGGCTACACCTTC. This translates into CAWARAGGYTF.

This rearrangement joins TRBV10-3 to TRBJ2-2, with TRBD2 matching 11 bases. The CDR3 has 23 amino acids. Germline V gene lookup returns CDR1 ENHRY and CDR2 SYGVKD. The V segment lost 4 bases and the J segment 7 bases; nucleotides outside the gene matches: 29. The CDR3: CAISAMGQGPPGTSGRRVGELFF. In DNA, the CDR3 is TGTGCCATCAGTGCGATGGGACAGGGCCCGCCAGGAACTAGCGGGAGAAGAGTCGGGGAGCTGTTTTTT.

This chain connects TRBV5-1 to TRBJ2-3; D is perhaps TRBD1 (5 bases). Germline loops: CDR1 SGHRS, CDR2 YFSETQ. The CDR3 runs to 14 residues. With 2 bases removed from V and 5 bases from J, the gap between germline ends came to 12 bases. The CDR3 loop reads CASSFPREGDTQYF. The CDR3 coding sequence is TGCGCCAGCAGCTTCCCCAGGGAAGGAGATACGCAGTATTTT.

The V and J genes are TRBV12-3 or TRBV12-4 and TRBJ1-2, with a tentative D call TRBD1 (5 bases). V shed 3 bases and J shed 8 bases, with 13 bases lying between them. The CDR3 loop spans 13 amino acids. Written as DNA, the CDR3 is TGTGCCAGCAGTTTTTCTCAGGGAGGAGGCTACACCTTC. Translating gives CASSFSQGGGYTF.

The rearrangement uses TRBV6-2 or TRBV6-3 and TRBJ1-2; D is unresolved. The CDR3 loop spans 14 amino acids. V dropped 0 bases and J dropped 14 bases, with 19 bases sitting between them. The germline CDR1 and CDR2 sequences are MNHEY and SVGEGT. Here the CDR3 DNA reads TGTGCCAGCAGTTACTCGACGCTGGGAGGTTTCAAAACCTTC. As protein: CASSYSTLGGFKTF.